This T cell receptor (beta chain) was captured in a study of monozygotic twins with inflammatory bowel disease (dated by TCRdb to the late 2010s). Broadly, across the study: The full study comprised some 30 monozygotic twin pairs: nine German pairs (four IBD-concordant, five IBD-discordant) and 19 IBD-discordant Danish pairs. Disease-associated traits were sought mainly through comparisons between IBD patients and their genetically identical healthy co-twins within discordant pairs. Each individual had, on average, about 151 000 unique TCRalpha sequences and 181 000 unique TCRbeta sequences available for analysis. What the authors observed across the whole study: No single strong signal or clonotype linked to IBD turned up in the results, so the idea that one exists was not supported. Concordant and discordant twins showed no difference in repertoire similarity, possibly because of limited statistical power. The analysis was unable to tell apart different T cell subtypes. Background noise and inter-individual variability may have been introduced into the repertoires by the differing immunosuppressive treatments among patients. IBD patients had lower TCRbeta repertoire diversity, measured by the inverse Simpson index, than their healthy co-twins. IBD patients shared fewer clonotypes with other individuals than healthy twins did, most markedly in patients showing signs of disease activity.

Library creation used 5' RACE. For each TCR library, approximately 3,700 ng of total RNA was used. For each sample, cDNA was synthesized in eight separate reactions using SMARTScribe reverse transcriptase. Unique molecular identifiers containing a 6-nucleotide sample barcode were introduced through template switching during cDNA synthesis. TCRalpha and TCRbeta cDNA was amplified by two nested PCRs of 16 and 9 cycles, with bead purification after each PCR. Before amplification, cDNA was treated with uracil DNA-glycosylase and purified using the QIAquick PCR purification kit. The second PCR added Illumina TruSeq-compatible adapters along with sample-specific barcodes. TapeStation and Qubit were used to check library quality and concentration, and around 5.2 ng of each library went into the pool. Sequencing of the pooled libraries was done on an Illumina HiSeq2500 single-index Rapid Run using custom sequencing primers and 2 x 100 bp reads. Concerning the study's data processing: MiGEC version 1.2.6 was used for UMI-based consensus assembly to correct PCR and sequencing errors. MiXCR version 2.1.1 was used for V(D)J alignment, clonotype assembly and CDR3 extraction. To normalise gene usage, clonotype sharing and MAIT/NKT TCR abundance, the top 1000, 10 000 and 20 000 clonotypes in each sample were analysed. Diversity was computed as the inverse Simpson index with the vegan R package after downsampling to 27 000 UMIs. Statistical testing used paired Mann-Whitney U tests on the discordant twin pairs and applied Benjamini-Hochberg correction for multiple testing. TCRdb reprocessed the reads, so every CDR3 protein sequence counts as one entry and DNA is not shown. TCRdb's processing, not the study's, gives the V and J calls here. The table for this sample records around 410,000 distinct CDR3 sequences. Clones ranked in the top ten supply under 3% of the sample.

About this clonotype itself: Its antigen has not been determined.

From each donor, a roughly 2.5 ml peripheral blood sample was collected into PAXgene tubes and stored at -80 degrees C. Without T cell sorting, total RNA was isolated from whole blood using the PAXgene blood miRNA kit on an automated QIAcube. Peripheral blood from monozygotic twin pairs who were concordant or discordant for inflammatory bowel disease underwent deep TCRalpha and TCRbeta repertoire profiling using unique molecular barcoding. For every twin pair, smoking habits were documented, and each individual was categorised as a current, former or never smoker. This sequence was found in a human donor with ulcerative colitis or Crohn's disease, or a healthy co-twin of an affected twin (not recorded which). Sequencing was performed on blood.

The CDR3 protein is CSASSGVAKNIQYF. The chain is encoded by TRBV29-1 joined to TRBJ2-4; without DNA, the TCRdb call of TRBD2 cannot be checked. The CDR3 holds 14 amino acids from the cysteine to the phenylalanine. The record lacks a DNA sequence. Looking up the germline V gene yields CDR1 SQVTM and CDR2 ANQGSEA. With the rest looked up from the reference TRBV29-1 and TRBJ2-4 genes rather than sequenced, the full variable domain is SAVISQKPSRDICQRGTSLTIQCQVDSQVTMMFWYRQQPGQSLTLIATANQGSEATYESGFVIDKFPISRPNLTFSTLTVSNMSPEDSSIYLCSASSGVAKNIQYFGAGTRLSVL.